This TCR beta chain is from a study of T-cell reconstitution after alpha-beta-depleted transplantation in children. As regards this clonotype: What it recognizes is unknown.

Study conclusions and caveats: One year after transplant, T-cell counts and diversity came mostly from newly produced T cells. For some patients, TCRbeta diversity was high at day 60 because of recipient T cells and thymic progenitors that survived. Several hundred graft clones that had expanded were reportedly the source of alpha-beta T cells about two months after transplant.

Trimming took off 4 bases at V and 2 bases at J, with 11 bases between the two ends. Per germline, CDR1 SGHRS and CDR2 YFSETQ. This CDR3 has 14 amino acids. Molecular barcoding with unique molecular identifiers was used for the TCRbeta library. TCRdb independently ran MiXCR on the PCR reads; one entry per CDR3 protein. The sample lists about 870,000 distinct CDR3 sequences; approximately 15% were seen once. Source: PBMCs, mostly from graft donor cells, taken 360 days after TCRalphabeta/CD19-depleted stem cell transplant. The receptor was derived from a male patient aged 10 to 17 who had a stem cell transplant for acute lymphoblastic leukemia, so the T cells may come from the graft donor. V and J are TRBV5-1 and TRBJ2-3; D perhaps matches TRBD2 (6 bases). The CDR3 sequence is CASSALASTDTQYF. The DNA for the CDR3 is TGCGCCAGCAGCGCACTAGCATCCACAGATACGCAGTATTTT.